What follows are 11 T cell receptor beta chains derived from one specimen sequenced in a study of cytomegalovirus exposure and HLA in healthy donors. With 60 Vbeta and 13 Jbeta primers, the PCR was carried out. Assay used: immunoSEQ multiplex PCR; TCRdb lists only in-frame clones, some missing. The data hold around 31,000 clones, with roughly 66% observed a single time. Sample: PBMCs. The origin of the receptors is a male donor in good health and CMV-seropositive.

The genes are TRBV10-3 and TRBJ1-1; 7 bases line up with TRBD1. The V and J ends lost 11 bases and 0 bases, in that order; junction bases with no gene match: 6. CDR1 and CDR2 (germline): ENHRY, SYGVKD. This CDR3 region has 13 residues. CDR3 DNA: TGTGCCCCGCCAGGGGGTTTGAACACTGAAGCTTTCTTT. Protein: CAPPGGLNTEAFF.

The DNA for the CDR3 is TGTGCCACCAGCAGAGGGGGAGGGACAGGTATCCACGAGCAGTACTTC. Its protein is CATSRGGGTGIHEQYF. The chain employs TRBV15 and TRBJ2-7, with TRBD1 as a possible D gene (8 bases). CDR1 LNHNV and CDR2 YYDKDF come from the germline V gene (reference sequence). The ends were cut back, 1 base at V and 5 bases at J, with 18 bases in the middle. This CDR3 is 16 amino acids long.

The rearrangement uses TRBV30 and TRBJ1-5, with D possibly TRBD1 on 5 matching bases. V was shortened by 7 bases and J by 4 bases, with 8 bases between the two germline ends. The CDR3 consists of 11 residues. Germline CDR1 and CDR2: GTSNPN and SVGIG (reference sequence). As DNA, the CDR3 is TGTGCCTTGGGGGGTAATCAGCCCCAGCATTTT. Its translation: CALGGNQPQHF.

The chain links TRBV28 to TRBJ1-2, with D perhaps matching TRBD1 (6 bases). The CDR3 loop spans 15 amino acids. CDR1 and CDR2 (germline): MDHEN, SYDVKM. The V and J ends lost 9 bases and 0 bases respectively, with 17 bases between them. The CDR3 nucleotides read TGTGCCAGTCGGAACGACAAGGGGGCTAACTATGGCTACACCTTC. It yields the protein CASRNDKGANYGYTF.

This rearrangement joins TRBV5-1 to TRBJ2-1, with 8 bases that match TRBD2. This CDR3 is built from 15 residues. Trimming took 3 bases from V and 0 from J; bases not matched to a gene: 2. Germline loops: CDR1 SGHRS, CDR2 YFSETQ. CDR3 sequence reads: CASSSAGGSYNEQFF. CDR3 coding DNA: TGCGCCAGCAGCTCGGCGGGGGGCTCCTACAATGAGCAGTTCTTC. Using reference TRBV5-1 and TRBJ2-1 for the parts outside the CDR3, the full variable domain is KAGVTQTPRYLIKTRGQQVTLSCSPISGHRSVSWYQQTPGQGLQFLFEYFSETQRNKGNFPGRFSGRQFSNSRSEMNVSTLELGDSALYLCASSSAGGSYNEQFFGPGTRLTVL.

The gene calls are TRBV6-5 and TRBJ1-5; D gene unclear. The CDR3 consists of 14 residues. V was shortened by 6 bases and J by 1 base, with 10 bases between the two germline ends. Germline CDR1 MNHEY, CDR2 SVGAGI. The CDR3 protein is CASSKTRSNQPQHF. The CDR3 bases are TGTGCCAGCAGCAAGACAAGGAGCAATCAGCCCCAGCATTTT.

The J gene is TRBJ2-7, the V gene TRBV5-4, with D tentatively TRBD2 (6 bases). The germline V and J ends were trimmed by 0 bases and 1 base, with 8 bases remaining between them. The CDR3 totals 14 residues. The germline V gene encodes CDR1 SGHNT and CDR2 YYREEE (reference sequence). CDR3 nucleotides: TGTGCCAGCAGCTTGGAGGGAGGTTCCTACGAGCAGTACTTC. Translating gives CASSLEGGSYEQYF.

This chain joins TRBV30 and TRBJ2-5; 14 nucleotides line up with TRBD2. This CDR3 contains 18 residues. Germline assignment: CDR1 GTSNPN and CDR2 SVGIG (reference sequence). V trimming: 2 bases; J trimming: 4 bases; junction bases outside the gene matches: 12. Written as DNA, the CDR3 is TGTGCCTGGAGTCCTGCCCTACGACTAGCGGGGGGGGGAGAGACCCAGTACTTC. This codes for CAWSPALRLAGGGETQYF.

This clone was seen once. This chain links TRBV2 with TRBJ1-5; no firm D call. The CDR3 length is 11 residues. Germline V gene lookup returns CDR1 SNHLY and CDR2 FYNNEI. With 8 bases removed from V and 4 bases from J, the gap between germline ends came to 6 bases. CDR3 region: CASGVNQPQHF. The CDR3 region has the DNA TGTGCCAGCGGTGTAAATCAGCCCCAGCATTTT.

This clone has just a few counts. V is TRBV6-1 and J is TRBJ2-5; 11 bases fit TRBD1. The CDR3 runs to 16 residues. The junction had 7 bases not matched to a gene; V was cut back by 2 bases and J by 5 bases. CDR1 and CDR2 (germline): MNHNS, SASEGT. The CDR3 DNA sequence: TGTGCCAGCAGTGAAAAAAGTGGGACAGGGGGGGAGACCCAGTACTTC. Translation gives CASSEKSGTGGETQYF.

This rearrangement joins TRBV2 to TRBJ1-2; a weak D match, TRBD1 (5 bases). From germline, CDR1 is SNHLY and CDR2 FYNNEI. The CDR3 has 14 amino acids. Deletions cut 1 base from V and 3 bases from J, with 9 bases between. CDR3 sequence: CASSEEGRHYGYTF. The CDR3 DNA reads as TGTGCCAGCAGTGAAGAGGGGAGGCACTATGGCTACACCTTC.